Listed below are T cell receptor beta chains from one sample, sequenced in a study of OX40 agonist ivuxolimab in advanced cancers. Produced via immunoSEQ multiplex PCR; TCRdb's table is partial and in-frame only. The sample consists of about 30,000 clones, about 82% of them appearing once. Sequencing was performed on CD4+ or CD8+ T cells sorted from blood, taken in a trial of the OX40 agonist ivuxolimab. The receptors stem from an adult with an advanced solid tumor such as melanoma, head and neck, liver or kidney cancer. Both conserved end residues are part of each CDR3. The order of the fields is clone size, J gene, V gene, D gene, CDR3 DNA, CDR3 protein. A D gene is named only where the DNA matches it firmly. A row's size may be missing; if present it is once, few, many or a size class.

NA	TRBJ2-1	TRBV6-1	NA	TGTGCCAGCAGTGAAGCGTGGGGCAATGAGCAGTTCTTC	CASSEAWGNEQFF
NA	TRBJ1-1	TRBV5-1	TRBD1	TGCGCCAGCAGCCATCAGGGGGCGTACACTGAAGCTTTCTTT	CASSHQGAYTEAFF
NA	TRBJ1-1	TRBV7-9	NA	TGTGCCAGCAGCTTAATGGGGGAGGGGGTTAGGAACACTGAAGCTTTCTTT	CASSLMGEGVRNTEAFF
NA	TRBJ2-4	TRBV5-1	NA	TGCGCCAGCAGCGCGGGACGGCTAGCCAAAAACATTCAGTACTTC	CASSAGRLAKNIQYF
NA	TRBJ2-1	TRBV9	NA	TGTGCCAGCAGCGCCGATTACAATGAGCAGTTCTTC	CASSADYNEQFF
NA	TRBJ2-3	TRBV21-1	NA	TGTGCCAGCAGCAAAGCGCATAGCGGGACCTCAGATACGCAGTATTTT	CASSKAHSGTSDTQYF
NA	TRBJ1-2	TRBV18	TRBD1	TGTGCCAGCTCCGGACAGGGCCTGACGACCTTC	CASSGQGLTTF
NA	TRBJ2-7	TRBV7-9	NA	TGTGCCAGCAGCTTAGGTCATAGCGGCAGCTCCTACGAGCAGTACTTC	CASSLGHSGSSYEQYF
NA	TRBJ2-7	TRBV4-1	NA	TGCGCCAGCAGCCAAGACCTGGGGTCCTACGAGCAGTACTTC	CASSQDLGSYEQYF
NA	TRBJ2-3	TRBV28	TRBD2	TGTGCCAGCAGTTTAGGGCGGCTAGCGGTGGCAGATACGCAGTATTTT	CASSLGRLAVADTQYF
NA	TRBJ1-1	TRBV10-2	NA	TGCGCCAGCAGTGCGCCCAGGGAGGTAGCTTTCTTT	CASSAPREVAFF
NA	TRBJ1-5	TRBV19	TRBD1	TGTGCCAGTAGTGACAGGGGGCGCGGCAATCAGCCCCAGCATTTT	CASSDRGRGNQPQHF
medium-sized	TRBJ2-7	TRBV11-2	NA	TGTGCCAGCACAGGCCCGGGGGACGAGCAGTACTTC	CASTGPGDEQYF
NA	TRBJ2-1	TRBV9	TRBD2	TGTGCCAGCAGCGCGAGCGGGAGCTCCTACAATGAGCAGTTCTTC	CASSASGSSYNEQFF
few	TRBJ1-1	TRBV30	NA	TGTGCCTGGAGTGTAGACAACACTGAAGCTTTCTTT	CAWSVDNTEAFF
once	TRBJ2-1	TRBV11-3	TRBD1	TGTGCCAGCAGCTTACCAAGGACAGGGTCCTACAATGAGCAGTTCTTC	CASSLPRTGSYNEQFF
NA	TRBJ1-5	TRBV28	NA	TGTGCCAGCAGTTCCCAGGGGCTCAATCAGCCCCAGCATTTT	CASSSQGLNQPQHF
few	TRBJ2-6	TRBV5-1	NA	TGCGCCAGCAGCTTATCGGGTGAGGTTTACAACGTCCTGACTTTC	CASSLSGEVYNVLTF
few	TRBJ2-1	TRBV5-1	TRBD1	TGCGCCAGCAGTTATCGAAGGACAGGGGGAGGCAATGAGCAGTTCTTC	CASSYRRTGGGNEQFF
NA	TRBJ2-1	TRBV13	TRBD2	TGTGCCAGCAGCGAGACTAGCGGCGCTTACAATGAGCAGTTCTTC	CASSETSGAYNEQFF
NA	TRBJ1-1	TRBV2	NA	TGTGCCAGCAGTGAAGTGGTGAACACTGAAGCTTTCTTT	CASSEVVNTEAFF
NA	TRBJ2-7	TRBV28	NA	TGTGCCAGCAGTCCCCCCCCGTCCTACGAGCAGTACTTC	CASSPPPSYEQYF
NA	TRBJ2-3	TRBV9	NA	TGTGCCAGCAGCGCTCAGGGGTACGGGACAGATACGCAGTATTTT	CASSAQGYGTDTQYF
NA	TRBJ2-6	TRBV19	NA	TGTGCCAGTAGTACGGCAGGACGGCTAGTTGCTGGGGCCAACGTCCTGACTTTC	CASSTAGRLVAGANVLTF
NA	TRBJ2-3	TRBV6-4	TRBD1	TGTGCCAGCAGTGAGCCGGCGGGGACAGGGGGCACAGATACGCAGTATTTT	CASSEPAGTGGTDTQYF
once	TRBJ2-1	TRBV7-4	TRBD2	TGTGCCAGCAGCTTAGTTGGTCTAGCGGGACTCTACCTCTCCTACAATGAGCAGTTCTTC	CASSLVGLAGLYLSYNEQFF
NA	TRBJ2-7	TRBV30	TRBD1	TGTGCCTGGAGGGTCGACAGGGCATCATGGTACGAGCAGTACTTC	CAWRVDRASWYEQYF
NA	TRBJ2-3	TRBV5-1	NA	TGCGCCAGCAGCTTGGCGCCAGCGCCAAAAGCGACAGATACGCAGTATTTT	CASSLAPAPKATDTQYF
NA	TRBJ1-1	TRBV2	NA	TGTGCCAGCAGTGACCCGACCCAGGGACTCCAAGGGACTGAAGCTTTCTTT	CASSDPTQGLQGTEAFF
few	TRBJ2-1	TRBV11-2	NA	TGTGCCAGCAGCTTAGGCTCGTATGGTGAGCAGTTCTTC	CASSLGSYGEQFF
once	TRBJ2-3	TRBV9	NA	TGTGCCAGCAGCGCCTTTGGCACAGCCGATACGCAGTATTTT	CASSAFGTADTQYF
NA	TRBJ2-3	TRBV7-2	TRBD1	TGTGCCAGCAGCCGTAAAGTTGCCCTCCCGGGACAGGGGGCGGATACGCAGTATTTT	CASSRKVALPGQGADTQYF
NA	TRBJ2-7	TRBV6-5	NA	TGTGCCAGCAGTCCCCGGGTGGAGGCCGGCGAGCAGTACTTC	CASSPRVEAGEQYF
NA	TRBJ2-1	TRBV5-1	NA	TGCGCCAGCAGCTTGAGTGGGGCCTACAATGAGCAGTTCTTC	CASSLSGAYNEQFF
NA	TRBJ2-3	TRBV7-2	NA	TGTGCCAGCAGCTCGTCGTATTTGGGGCGAAGCACAGATACGCAGTATTTT	CASSSSYLGRSTDTQYF
NA	TRBJ2-1	TRBV5-1	TRBD2	TGCGCCAGCAGCTACGCGGGAGGGAACTCCTACAATGAGCAGTTCTTC	CASSYAGGNSYNEQFF
NA	TRBJ2-3	TRBV28	NA	TGTGCCAGCAGTTATTGGCAGGGCACAGATACGCAGTATTTT	CASSYWQGTDTQYF
NA	TRBJ2-7	TRBV30	NA	TGTGCCTGGAGTTCAGTGGAAGCCAGGTCCCACGAGCAGTACTTC	CAWSSVEARSHEQYF
NA	TRBJ2-7	TRBV4-1	NA	TGCGCCAGCAGCCAACGGTCCCCAGGCACCTACGAGCAGTACTTC	CASSQRSPGTYEQYF
NA	TRBJ1-5	TRBV5-6	NA	TGTGCCAGCAGCCAACGGGAGAATCAGCCCCAGCATTTT	CASSQRENQPQHF
NA	TRBJ2-1	TRBV13	NA	TGTGCCAGCAGTCTCTCGTCCGGTGAGCAGTTCTTC	CASSLSSGEQFF
NA	TRBJ1-1	TRBV30	NA	TGTGCCTGGAGGTCGGGGCGTAACACTGAAGCTTTCTTT	CAWRSGRNTEAFF
NA	TRBJ2-7	TRBV30	NA	TGTGCCTGGAGTAGCGGAACCTACGAGCAGTACTTC	CAWSSGTYEQYF
NA	TRBJ1-4	TRBV30	NA	TGTGCCTGGGACCGAACTAATGAAAAACTGTTTTTT	CAWDRTNEKLFF
NA	TRBJ2-1	TRBV10-3	NA	TGTGCCATCAGTGAGGGTTTAGCCCCCAATGAGCAGTTCTTC	CAISEGLAPNEQFF